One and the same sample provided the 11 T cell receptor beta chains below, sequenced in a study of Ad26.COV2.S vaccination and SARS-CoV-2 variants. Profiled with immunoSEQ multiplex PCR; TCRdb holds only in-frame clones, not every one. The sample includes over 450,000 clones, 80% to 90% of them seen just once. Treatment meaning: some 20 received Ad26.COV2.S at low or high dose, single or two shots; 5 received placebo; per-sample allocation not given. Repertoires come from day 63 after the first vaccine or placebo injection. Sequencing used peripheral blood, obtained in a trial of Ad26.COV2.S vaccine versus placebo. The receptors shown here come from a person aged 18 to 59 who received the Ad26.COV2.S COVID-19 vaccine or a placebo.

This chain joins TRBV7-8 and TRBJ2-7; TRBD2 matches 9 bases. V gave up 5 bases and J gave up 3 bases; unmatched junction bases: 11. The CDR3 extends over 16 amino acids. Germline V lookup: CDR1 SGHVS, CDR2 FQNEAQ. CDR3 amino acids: CASSRISGTSYYEQYF. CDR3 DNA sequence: TGTGCCAGCAGCAGAATTTCCGGGACTAGCTACTACGAGCAGTACTTC.

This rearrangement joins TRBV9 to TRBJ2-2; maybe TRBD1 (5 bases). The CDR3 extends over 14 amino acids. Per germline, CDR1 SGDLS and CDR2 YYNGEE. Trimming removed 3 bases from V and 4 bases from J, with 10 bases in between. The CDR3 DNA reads TGTGCCAGCAGCGCCAGGGCCAGCACCGGGGAGCTGTTTTTT. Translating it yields CASSARASTGELFF. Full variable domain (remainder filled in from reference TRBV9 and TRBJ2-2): DSGVTQTPKHLITATGQRVTLRCSPRSGDLSVYWYQQSLDQGLQFLIQYYNGEERAKGNILERFSAQQFPDLHSELNLSSLELGDSALYFCASSARASTGELFFGEGSRLTVL.

In nucleotides, the CDR3 is TGTGCCAGCAGCCCTCTCGGGGGCCCGGGGACCCAGTACTTC. Amino acid sequence: CASSPLGGPGTQYF. The J gene is TRBJ2-5, the V gene TRBV7-9, with D perhaps being TRBD1 or TRBD2 (6 bases each). The germline gives CDR1 SEHNR, CDR2 FQNEAQ (reference sequence). V was trimmed by 5 bases and J by 7 bases, leaving 17 bases between them. This CDR3 region has 14 residues.

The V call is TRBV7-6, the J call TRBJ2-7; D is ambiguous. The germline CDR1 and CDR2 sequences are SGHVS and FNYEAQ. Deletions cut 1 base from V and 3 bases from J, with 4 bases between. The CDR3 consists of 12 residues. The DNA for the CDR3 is TGTGCCAGCAGCTTAGTTGGCTACGAGCAGTACTTC. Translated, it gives CASSLVGYEQYF.

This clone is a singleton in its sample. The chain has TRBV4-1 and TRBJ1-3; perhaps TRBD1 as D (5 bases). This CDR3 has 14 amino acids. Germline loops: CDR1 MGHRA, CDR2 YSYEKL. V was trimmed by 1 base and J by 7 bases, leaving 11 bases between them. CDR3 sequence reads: CASSQVTGRNTIYF. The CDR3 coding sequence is TGCGCCAGCAGCCAAGTGACGGGACGGAACACCATATATTTT.

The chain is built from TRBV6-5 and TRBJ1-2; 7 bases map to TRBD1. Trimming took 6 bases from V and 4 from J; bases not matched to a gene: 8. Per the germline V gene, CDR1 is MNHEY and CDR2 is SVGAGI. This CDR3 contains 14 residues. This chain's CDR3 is CASRATGQLYGYTF. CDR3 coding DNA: TGTGCCAGCAGGGCTACGGGACAGCTCTATGGCTACACCTTC.

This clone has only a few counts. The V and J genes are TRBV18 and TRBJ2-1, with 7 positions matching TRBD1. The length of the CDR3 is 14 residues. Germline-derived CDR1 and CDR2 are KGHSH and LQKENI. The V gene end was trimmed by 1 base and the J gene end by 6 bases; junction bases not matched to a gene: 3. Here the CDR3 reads CASSPQTGVNEQFF. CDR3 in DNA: TGTGCCAGCTCACCACAAACAGGGGTCAATGAGCAGTTCTTC.

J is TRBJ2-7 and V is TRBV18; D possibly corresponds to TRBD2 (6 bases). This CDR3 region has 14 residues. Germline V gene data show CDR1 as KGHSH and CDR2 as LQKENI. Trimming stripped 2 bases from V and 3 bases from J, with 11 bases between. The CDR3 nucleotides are TGTGCCAGCTCACCAATGGGGGGATTCTACGAGCAGTACTTC. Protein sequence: CASSPMGGFYEQYF.

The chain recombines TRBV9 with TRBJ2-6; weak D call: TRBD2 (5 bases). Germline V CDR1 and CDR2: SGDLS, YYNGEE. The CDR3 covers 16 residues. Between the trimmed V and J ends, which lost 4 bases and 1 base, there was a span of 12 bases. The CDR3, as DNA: TGTGCCAGCAGCTCTCGAGGCGGGTCTGGGGCCAACGTCCTGACTTTC. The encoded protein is CASSSRGGSGANVLTF. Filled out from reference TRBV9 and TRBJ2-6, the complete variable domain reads DSGVTQTPKHLITATGQRVTLRCSPRSGDLSVYWYQQSLDQGLQFLIQYYNGEERAKGNILERFSAQQFPDLHSELNLSSLELGDSALYFCASSSRGGSGANVLTFGAGSRLTVL.

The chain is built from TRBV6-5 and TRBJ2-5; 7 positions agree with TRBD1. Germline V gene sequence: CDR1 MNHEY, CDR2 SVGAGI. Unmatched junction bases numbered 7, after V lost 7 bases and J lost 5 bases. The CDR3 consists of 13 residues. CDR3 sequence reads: CASKGTVGETQYF. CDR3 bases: TGTGCCAGCAAGGGGACAGTCGGGGAGACCCAGTACTTC.

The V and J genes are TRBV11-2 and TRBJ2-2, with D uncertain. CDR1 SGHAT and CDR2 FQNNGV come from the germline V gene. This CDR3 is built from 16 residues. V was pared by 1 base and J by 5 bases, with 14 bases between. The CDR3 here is CASSLAQSVQTGELFF. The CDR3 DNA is TGTGCCAGCAGCTTAGCTCAGAGTGTTCAAACCGGGGAGCTGTTTTTT.